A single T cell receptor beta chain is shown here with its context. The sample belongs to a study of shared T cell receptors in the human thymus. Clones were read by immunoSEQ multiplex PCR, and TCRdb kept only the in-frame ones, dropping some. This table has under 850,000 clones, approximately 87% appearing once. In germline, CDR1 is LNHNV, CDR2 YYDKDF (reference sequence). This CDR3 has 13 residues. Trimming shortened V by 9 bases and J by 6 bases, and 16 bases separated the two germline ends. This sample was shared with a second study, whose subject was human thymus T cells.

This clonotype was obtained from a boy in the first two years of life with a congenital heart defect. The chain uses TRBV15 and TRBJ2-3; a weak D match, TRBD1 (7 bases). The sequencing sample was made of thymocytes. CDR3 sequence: CATVQGGRDTQYF. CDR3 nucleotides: TGTGCCACGGTCCAGGGGGGACGGGATACGCAGTATTTT. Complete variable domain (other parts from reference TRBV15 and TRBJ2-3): DAMVIQNPRYQVTQFGKPVTLSCSQTLNHNVMYWYQQKSSQAPKLLFHYYDKDFNNEADTPDNFQSRRPNTSFCFLDIRSPGLGDTAMYLCATVQGGRDTQYFGPGTRLTVL.